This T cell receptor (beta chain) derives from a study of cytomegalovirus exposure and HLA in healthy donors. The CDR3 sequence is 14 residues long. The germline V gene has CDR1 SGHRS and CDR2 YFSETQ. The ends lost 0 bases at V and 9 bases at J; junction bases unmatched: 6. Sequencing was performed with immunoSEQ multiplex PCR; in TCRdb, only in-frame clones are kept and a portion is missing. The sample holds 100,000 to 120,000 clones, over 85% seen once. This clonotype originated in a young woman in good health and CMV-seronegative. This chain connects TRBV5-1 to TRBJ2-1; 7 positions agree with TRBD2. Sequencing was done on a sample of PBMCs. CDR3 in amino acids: CASSLEGGPVEQFF. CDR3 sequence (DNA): TGCGCCAGCAGCTTGGAGGGAGGGCCGGTTGAGCAGTTCTTC.